These 28 T cell receptor beta chains originate from one sample sequenced in a study of blood T cells in healthy people across ages. A second PCR, run for about 6 to 12 cycles, used a sample-barcoded 5' primer plus a J-beta primer mix. TCRdb independently ran MiXCR on the 5' RACE reads; one entry per CDR3 protein. The data contain 650,000 or so distinct CDR3 sequences, approximately 52% of them singletons. Sequencing input: blood. These receptors were taken from a woman older than 75 in good health.

This clonotype was recorded many times. The rearrangement uses TRBV7-3 and TRBJ2-3; no definite D call. This CDR3 is 15 amino acids long. Per germline, CDR1 SGHTA and CDR2 FQGTGA. V shed 5 bases and J shed 2 bases, with 14 bases lying between them. Here the CDR3 reads CASSLRWASTDTQYF. The CDR3 coding sequence is TGTGCCAGCAGCCTGCGTTGGGCTTCCACAGATACGCAGTATTTT.

This clonotype occurred many times. The gene calls are TRBV27 and TRBJ2-7, with TRBD2 matching 7 bases. Germline values: CDR1 MNHEY, CDR2 SMNVEV (reference sequence). V lost 3 bases and J lost 4; bases outside the gene matches: 6. This CDR3 comprises 14 residues. CDR3 protein: CASSLAGRVYEQYF. Written as DNA, the CDR3 is TGTGCCAGCAGTTTGGCTGGGAGGGTATACGAGCAGTACTTC.

V is TRBV4-2 and J is TRBJ2-1, with D perhaps TRBD2 (6 bases). CDR3 length equals 14 residues. Per germline, CDR1 LGHNA and CDR2 YNFKEQ. Trimming took off 8 bases at V and 7 bases at J, with 18 bases between the two ends. CDR3 DNA sequence: TGTGCCAGCGGATTCGAAGGAGGGCTGAATGAGCAGTTCTTC. This gives the protein CASGFEGGLNEQFF.

The rearrangement links TRBV6-5 to TRBJ1-6; TRBD1 might be the D (6 bases). V was cut by 7 bases and J by 7 bases, with 20 bases left in between. The CDR3 consists of 16 residues. Per the germline V gene, CDR1 is MNHEY and CDR2 is SVGAGI. CDR3 DNA: TGTGCCAGCACGAGATCCCCGGGACAACGAAATTCACCCCTCCACTTT. This gives the protein CASTRSPGQRNSPLHF.

This clonotype appeared a few times. The chain uses TRBV24-1 and TRBJ2-1, with a possible D match to TRBD2 (5 bases). The germline V gene encodes CDR1 KGHDR and CDR2 SFDVKD. V was trimmed by 9 bases and J by 0 bases, leaving 11 bases between them. This CDR3 contains 14 residues. The CDR3 DNA reads as TGTGCCACCGGTGTAGGGAGCTCCTACAATGAGCAGTTCTTC. Translation gives CATGVGSSYNEQFF.

As to this clonotype: This may come from a read error, since a much larger clone is one base off. This chain links TRBV7-9 with TRBJ2-6; no clear D. Germline CDR1 reads SEHNR; CDR2 reads FQNEAQ (reference sequence). CDR3 size: 16 residues. Trimming removed 1 base from V and 4 bases from J, with 11 bases in between. The CDR3 DNA is TGTGCCAGCAGCTTAGAGGTGGGGTCCGGGGCCAACGTCCTGACTTTC. This sequence encodes CASSLEVGSGANVLTF.

This clonotype was observed a single time. A much larger clone lies a single base off, so this may be a read error. The V gene is TRBV12-5, the J gene TRBJ1-1; a weak D match, TRBD1 (5 bases). Germline assignment: CDR1 LGHNT and CDR2 FRNRAP. The CDR3 totals 16 residues. In DNA form, the CDR3 reads TGTGCTAGTGGTTTCACGGGGCAAGGATGGAACACTGGAGCTTTCTTT. Translated: CASGFTGQGWNTGAFF.

The J gene is TRBJ2-3, the V gene TRBV7-2; D may correspond to TRBD1 or TRBD2 (5 bases each). V lost 4 bases, J lost 5 bases, and 16 bases lay in between. Germline CDR1 reads SGHTA; CDR2 reads FQGNSA. The CDR3 has 15 residues. CDR3 in DNA: TGTGCCAGCAGCTCTTCCGGGACCCCGGAAGATACGCAGTATTTT. Translation: CASSSSGTPEDTQYF.

This clonotype was recorded at least ten times. The chain couples TRBV20-1 to TRBJ1-6; 8 bases map to TRBD1. CDR3 length equals 16 residues. Trimming cost V 3 bases and J 4 bases; bases outside gene matches: 8. The germline V gene encodes CDR1 DFQATT and CDR2 SNEGSKA (reference sequence). The DNA for the CDR3 is TGCAGTGCTAGGATGTACGGACAGGGATATAATTCACCCCTCCACTTT. Protein product: CSARMYGQGYNSPLHF.

In its sample, this clonotype was seen once. A much larger clone is a single base away; this may be a read error. The chain has TRBV7-2 and TRBJ2-1; weak D call: TRBD1 (6 bases). V lost 1 base and J 10 bases, leaving 17 bases between the germline ends. The germline V gene encodes CDR1 SGHTA and CDR2 FQGNSA. The CDR3 runs 15 residues. Here the CDR3 reads CASSLGPGATYEQFF. CDR3 nucleotides: TGTGCCAGCAGCTTAGGCCCAGGGGCGACCTACGAGCAGTTCTTC.

The V gene is TRBV6-5, the J gene TRBJ2-1; 7 bases align to TRBD2. Germline CDR1 and CDR2: MNHEY and SVGAGI. The junction had 11 bases not matched to a gene; V was cut back by 6 bases and J by 6 bases. CDR3 length: 15 amino acids. In nucleotides, the CDR3 is TGTGCCAGCAGCCGCCAGCGGGGAATGTCCAATGAGCAGTTCTTC. Protein: CASSRQRGMSNEQFF.

The chain employs TRBV7-2 and TRBJ1-2; D uncertain. CDR1 and CDR2 from the germline V gene are SGHTA and FQGNSA. V was trimmed by 1 base and J by 7 bases, leaving 13 bases between them. The CDR3 sequence is 14 residues long. CDR3 DNA: TGTGCCAGCAGCTTAGGCGGGGAAAGCGGTGGCTACACCTTC. Translation: CASSLGGESGGYTF.

This clonotype was counted many times. The rearrangement joins TRBV29-1 to TRBJ2-5; the match to TRBD1 covers 8 bases. This CDR3 contains 16 residues. V gave up 4 bases and J gave up 2 bases; unmatched junction bases: 12. Germline CDR1 and CDR2: SQVTM and ANQGSEA. In DNA form, the CDR3 reads TGCAGCGTTGGCCCCCCACCGTGGGACAGGCAAGAGACCCAGTACTTC. Protein product: CSVGPPPWDRQETQYF.

The chain couples TRBV7-2 to TRBJ2-5; 12 bases map to TRBD2. This CDR3 has 17 amino acids. Germline assignment: CDR1 SGHTA and CDR2 FQGNSA. Trimming cost V 6 bases and J 2 bases; bases outside gene matches: 10. CDR3 amino acids: CASSLGGLAGRQETQYF. CDR3 coding DNA: TGTGCCAGCAGTCTAGGAGGACTAGCGGGGCGGCAAGAGACCCAGTACTTC.

The rearrangement joins TRBV18 to TRBJ1-2; D call uncertain. The CDR3 extends over 14 amino acids. The germline V gene encodes CDR1 KGHSH and CDR2 LQKENI. V lost 2 bases to trimming and J lost 4 bases, with 11 bases between them. Here the CDR3 reads CASSPEAGSYGYTF. The CDR3 DNA sequence: TGTGCCAGCTCACCAGAGGCGGGTAGCTATGGCTACACCTTC.

The chain uses TRBV7-2 and TRBJ1-2; D unclear. CDR1 and CDR2 from the germline V gene are SGHTA and FQGNSA. V lost 0 bases to trimming and J lost 2 bases, with 7 bases between them. The CDR3 runs to 14 residues. The CDR3 spells CASSLARLNYGYTF. DNA of the CDR3: TGTGCCAGCAGCTTAGCGAGGCTCAACTATGGCTACACCTTC.

This clonotype was observed many times. V usage is TRBV16 and J usage is TRBJ2-5, with D uncertain. CDR1 is KGHSY, CDR2 FQNENV, per germline. There are 14 residues in the CDR3. Between the trimmed V and J ends, which lost 4 bases and 11 bases, there was a span of 20 bases. DNA of the CDR3: TGTGCCAGCAGCCCTGCGGTCACTGAAAGTAGGCAGTACTTC. It translates to CASSPAVTESRQYF.

Regarding this clonotype: This may come from a read error, since a much larger clone is one base off. The chain employs TRBV29-1 and TRBJ2-3; D gene uncertain. CDR1 and CDR2 (germline): SQVTM, ANQGSEA. This CDR3 region has 13 residues. With 8 bases removed from V and 2 bases from J, the gap between germline ends came to 14 bases. CDR3 in DNA: TGCAGCTGGTGGGGTCAGGCCACAGATACGCAGTATTTT. Encoded protein: CSWWGQATDTQYF.

In this sample, this clonotype turned up a few times. The chain has TRBV11-2 and TRBJ1-6, with a possible D match to TRBD1 (6 bases). V dropped 4 bases and J dropped 7 bases, with 14 bases sitting between them. This CDR3 contains 15 residues. Germline V CDR1 and CDR2: SGHAT, FQNNGV. The CDR3 is CASSWTARSNSPLHF. CDR3 coding DNA: TGTGCCAGCAGCTGGACAGCTAGATCCAATTCACCCCTCCACTTT.

The chain carries TRBV20-1 and TRBJ2-1, with 8 bases matching TRBD1. The germline CDR1 and CDR2 sequences are DFQATT and SNEGSKA (reference sequence). Losses at the gene ends were 5 bases for V and 6 bases for J; bases not matched to a gene: 6. CDR3 length: 13 residues. The CDR3 DNA reads TGCAGTGCTCACAGGGGGGTTGGCAATGAGCAGTTCTTC. Amino acids: CSAHRGVGNEQFF.

This sequence joins TRBV7-9 and TRBJ2-5; possibly TRBD1 for D (6 bases). Trimming cost V 5 bases and J 9 bases, with 16 bases left between them. Germline V gene sequence: CDR1 SEHNR, CDR2 FQNEAQ (reference sequence). The CDR3 contains 13 residues. The CDR3 loop reads CASSADSVGSQYF. For the CDR3, the DNA is TGTGCCAGCAGCGCGGACAGCGTTGGGTCCCAGTACTTC.

This clonotype was detected ten times or more. The rearrangement uses TRBV20-1 and TRBJ2-7; 9 bases match TRBD1. The CDR3 consists of 14 residues. CDR1 and CDR2 (germline): DFQATT, SNEGSKA (reference sequence). Unmatched junction bases numbered 5, after V lost 4 bases and J lost 1 base. Written as DNA, the CDR3 is TGCAGTGCTAAAACCGGGACAGGGTCCTACGAGCAGTACTTC. This translates into CSAKTGTGSYEQYF.

This rearrangement joins TRBV7-3 to TRBJ1-1; D is ambiguous. Trimming pared 1 base from V and 3 bases from J, leaving 9 bases between. This CDR3 has 14 amino acids. Germline assignment: CDR1 SGHTA and CDR2 FQGTGA. CDR3 DNA: TGTGCCAGCAGCTTAATGGGATTGGACACTGAAGCTTTCTTT. It yields the protein CASSLMGLDTEAFF.

This sequence joins TRBV11-2 and TRBJ2-7; tentative D call: TRBD2 (5 bases). Trimming removed 5 bases from V and 0 bases from J, with 17 bases in between. Germline-derived CDR1 and CDR2 are SGHAT and FQNNGV. CDR3 length: 16 residues. Here the CDR3 reads CASSPISSGSSYEQYF. For the CDR3, the DNA is TGTGCCAGCAGCCCGATCTCGAGCGGAAGCTCCTACGAGCAGTACTTC.

This sequence joins TRBV12-3 or TRBV12-4 and TRBJ2-3, with D unresolved. The CDR3 contains 14 residues. V was shortened by 2 bases and J by 0 bases, with 6 bases between the two germline ends. The CDR3, as DNA: TGTGCCAGCAGTTTAATGGCTAGCACAGATACGCAGTATTTT. This codes for CASSLMASTDTQYF.

This clonotype was counted ten times or more. The genes are TRBV9 and TRBJ2-3; TRBD2 matches 8 bases. Germline assignment: CDR1 SGDLS and CDR2 YYNGEE. The CDR3 has 16 residues. With V trimmed by 0 bases and J by 5 bases, 8 bases remained unmatched. In DNA, the CDR3 is TGTGCCAGCAGCGTAGAGCCAGCGGGAGTGGGAGATACGCAGTATTTT. Protein product: CASSVEPAGVGDTQYF.

The V and J genes are TRBV20-1 and TRBJ2-3; tentatively, D is TRBD2 (6 bases). The CDR3 totals 15 residues. In germline, CDR1 is DFQATT, CDR2 SNEGSKA (reference sequence). The V and J ends lost 4 bases and 3 bases respectively, with 17 bases between them. The CDR3 sequence: CSAKGESGRTDTQYF. CDR3 coding DNA: TGCAGTGCTAAGGGTGAGAGTGGGAGGACAGATACGCAGTATTTT.

This chain links TRBV20-1 with TRBJ2-2; D is uncertain. V was clipped by 5 bases and J by 0 bases, with 10 bases between them. This CDR3 is 14 amino acids long. In germline, CDR1 is DFQATT, CDR2 SNEGSKA (reference sequence). The CDR3 DNA is TGCAGTGCTGTGCTATCAGCGAACACCGGGGAGCTGTTTTTT. Residues: CSAVLSANTGELFF.